One sample yielded the 10 T cell receptor beta chains listed below, sequenced in a study of tumor-infiltrating lymphocytes in glioblastoma multiforme. Three nested ARM-PCR rounds with V-beta and C-beta primers built TCRB libraries. TCRdb fed the multiplex PCR reads into MiXCR, producing one record per CDR3 protein. The repertoire holds 12,000 or so distinct CDR3 sequences, approximately 70% seen once, with over 25% in the top ten. Sequencing was carried out using brain tumor tissue. These receptors were collected from a male donor with glioblastoma.

This clonotype was recorded at least ten times. The chain recombines TRBV18 with TRBJ1-6; a possible D gene is TRBD1 (6 bases). CDR3 length equals 13 residues. V was trimmed by 3 bases and J by 15 bases, leaving 15 bases between them. Germline assignment: CDR1 KGHSH and CDR2 LQKENI. CDR3: CASSPEGGSLLHF. CDR3 DNA: TGTGCCAGCTCACCGGAGGGGGGGTCCCTCCTCCACTTT.

The V call is TRBV6-1, the J call TRBJ2-1; D tentatively reads TRBD1 or TRBD2 (5 bases each). The germline V gene encodes CDR1 MNHNS and CDR2 SASEGT. The CDR3 runs 15 residues. V lost 4 bases to trimming and J lost 8 bases, with 18 bases between them. The CDR3 is CASSVGTRNRDEQFF. DNA of the CDR3: TGTGCCAGCAGTGTCGGGACCCGGAATCGCGATGAGCAGTTCTTC.

Details on this clonotype: Relative to the germline gene, one junction end is altered; a read error may explain this. The rearrangement links TRBV18 to TRBJ2-5, with 8 bases identical to TRBD1. The CDR3 consists of 13 residues. CDR1 and CDR2 (germline): KGHSH, LQKENI. The CDR3 is CASRGTGEETRYF. In DNA form, the CDR3 reads TGTGCCAGCCGAGGGACAGGTGAAGAGACCCGGTACTTC.

This clonotype was counted once. The chain couples TRBV11-2 to TRBJ2-3, with D perhaps matching TRBD1 or TRBD2 (5 bases each). The length of the CDR3 is 13 residues. From germline, CDR1 is SGHAT and CDR2 FQNNGV. V lost 5 bases to trimming and J lost 2 bases, with 8 bases between them. The CDR3 reads CASSDGTTDTQYF. The DNA of the CDR3 is TGTGCCAGCAGCGACGGGACCACAGATACGCAGTATTTT.

Comment on this clonotype: Lacking the conserved final phenylalanine or tryptophan, this CDR3 likely reflects a read error. The genes are TRBV6-1 and TRBJ1-5, with D hard to call. CDR3 length: 11 amino acids. CDR1 is MNHNS, CDR2 SASEGT, per germline. CDR3 sequence (DNA): TGTACCAGCAAGGACGGTCAGCCCCAGCATTAT. It is translated as CTSKDGQPQHY.

The chain joins TRBV12-3 or TRBV12-4 to TRBJ2-7; no definite D call. The CDR3 contains 12 residues. V lost 4 bases to trimming and J lost 7 bases, with 11 bases between them. The CDR3 here is CASSSRIREQYF. The CDR3 nucleotides read TGTGCCAGCAGTTCTAGGATTCGGGAGCAGTACTTC.

Regarding this clonotype: Sequence at one end of the junction differs from germline and may be a read error. CDR3 in amino acids: CASSQAGTHNEHFF. In DNA form, the CDR3 reads TGTGCTAGCAGCCAAGCCGGGACTCACAATGAGCACTTCTTC. The V call is TRBV14, the J call TRBJ2-1; the D gene is possibly TRBD2 (6 bases). This CDR3 has 14 amino acids. CDR1 and CDR2 (germline): SGHDN, FVKESK.

Of note for this clonotype: No conserved phenylalanine or tryptophan is present at the end of the CDR3, so a read error is the likely explanation. In DNA, the CDR3 is TGTGCCAGCCCCCTGGGGGCGGGAGGGACAGATACGCAGTATTCT. It translates to CASPLGAGGTDTQYS. This chain uses TRBV12-3 or TRBV12-4 with TRBJ2-3; TRBD2 aligns across 9 bases. The V segment lost 8 bases and the J segment 3 bases; nucleotides outside the gene matches: 9. The CDR3 extends over 15 amino acids.

Worth noting for this clonotype: In this CDR3 the conserved last residue, phenylalanine or tryptophan, is missing, so a read error is likely. The rearrangement uses TRBV20-1 and TRBJ2-1, with no clear D. This CDR3 comprises 14 residues. Germline V gene lookup returns CDR1 DFQATT and CDR2 SNEGSKA (reference sequence). In DNA, the CDR3 is TGTAGTGCTAGAGATGAGGCAGAGCTGTATGAGCAGTTCTCC. Translating it yields CSARDEAELYEQFS.

A remark on this clonotype: The junction departs from germline at one end; a sequencing error may be responsible. The V gene is TRBV20-1, the J gene TRBJ2-5, with D tentatively TRBD1 (5 bases). The CDR3 runs to 16 residues. The germline V gene encodes CDR1 DFQATT and CDR2 SNEGSKA (reference sequence). This chain's CDR3 is CIARDEHGAFKKTQYF. The CDR3, as DNA: TGCATTGCTAGGGATGAGCATGGGGCGTTTAAAAAGACCCAGTACTTC.